The rows below give T cell receptor beta chains drawn from one sample of a study of blood T cell repertoires in COVID-19. Assay: immunoSEQ multiplex PCR; the TCRdb copy retains only in-frame clones and omits some. The sample lists just over 150,000 clones, less than 90% occurring once. Input material: peripheral blood. The source is a woman between 70 and 85 years old with acute or convalescent COVID-19. The conserved cysteine and the conserved F or W are not part of the CDR3 here. Each record gives: J gene, V gene, CDR3 protein.

>TRBJ1-1|TRBV29-1
STRTGGSVGTEAF
>TRBJ2-3|TRBV11-2
ASSLAWTSGSSTDTQY
>TRBJ1-5|TRBV18
ASSPIDRGQPQH
>TRBJ1-4|TRBV2
ASTPDEKLF
>TRBJ1-2|TRBV19
ASSIMSVANYGYT
>TRBJ1-4|TRBV25-1
ASRNRGQGGEKLF
>TRBJ2-7|TRBV3-1/TRBV3-2
ASSHGDGEQY
>TRBJ1-1|TRBV3-1/TRBV3-2
ASSPRGQGNTEAF
>TRBJ2-7|TRBV6-6
ASSSRQGIYEQY
>TRBJ1-6|TRBV25-1
ASSTETNSPLH
>TRBJ1-6|TRBV4-1
ASSQIEGVSYNSPLH
>TRBJ1-5|TRBV7-7
ASSLWRKVRPVNSNQPQH
>TRBJ1-1|TRBV11-3
ASSLDRGGPITEAF
>TRBJ1-6|TRBV19
ASSAERRPPLH
>TRBJ1-1|TRBV5-1
ASSQQGADTEAF
>TRBJ2-2|TRBV5-6
ASRHRDRGRYTGELF
>TRBJ1-2|TRBV30
AWSLGQGARYGYT
>TRBJ1-1|TRBV11-1
ASSLRRVNTEAF
>TRBJ1-1|TRBV5-1
ASTRDSGTEAF
>TRBJ1-6|TRBV7-2
ASSFTGTGNSPLH
>TRBJ2-1|TRBV2
ASREQTVTYNEQF
>TRBJ2-3|TRBV6-1
ASSDPGTSGGSPGADTQY
>TRBJ1-3|TRBV5-1
ASSGGNSGNTIY
>TRBJ2-3|TRBV25-1
ASSEGGQDTQY
>TRBJ2-7|TRBV27
ASRRTSGVYEQY
>TRBJ1-1|TRBV28
ASGRGQLMNTEAF
>TRBJ1-2|TRBV6-1
ASSERQGARANYGYT
>TRBJ2-2|TRBV3-1/TRBV3-2
ASSQWASGEAGELF
>TRBJ2-3|TRBV19
ASSFLKGGSSTDTQY
>TRBJ2-1|TRBV4-3
ASSQEVGAREQF
>TRBJ2-7|TRBV6-5
ASSYRERGRTYEQY
>TRBJ1-5|TRBV7-9
ASSSDGGANQPQH
>TRBJ1-5|TRBV28
ASSASNQPQH
>TRBJ1-1|TRBV9
ASSVEGAEAF
>TRBJ2-5|TRBV7-9
ASSIKAGQETQY
>TRBJ1-2|TRBV27
ASWTGGTGYT
>TRBJ2-5|TRBV5-6
ASSLRGVRGETQY
>TRBJ1-1|TRBV7-6
ASSITTGDMNTEAF
>TRBJ2-1|TRBV19
ASSDGTSGGNEQF
>TRBJ1-6|TRBV28
ASRGAATRDRSSYNSPLH
>TRBJ1-1|TRBV28
ASSFGGAQDTEAF
>TRBJ1-2|TRBV11-2
ASSLGQGANGYT
>TRBJ1-6|TRBV18
ASSPPGGSNSPLH
>TRBJ2-5|TRBV3-1/TRBV3-2
ASRLGIQETQY
>TRBJ2-3|TRBV28
ASSVRQGVTDTQY